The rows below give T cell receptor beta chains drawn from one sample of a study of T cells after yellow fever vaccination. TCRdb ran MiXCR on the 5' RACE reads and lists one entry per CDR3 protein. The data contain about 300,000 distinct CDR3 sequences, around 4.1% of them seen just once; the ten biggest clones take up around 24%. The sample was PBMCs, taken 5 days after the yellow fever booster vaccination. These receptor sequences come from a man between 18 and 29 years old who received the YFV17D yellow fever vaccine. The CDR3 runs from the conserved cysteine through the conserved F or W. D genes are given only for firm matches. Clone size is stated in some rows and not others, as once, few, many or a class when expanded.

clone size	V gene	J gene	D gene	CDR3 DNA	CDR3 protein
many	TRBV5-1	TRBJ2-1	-	TGCGCCAGCAGCTTATCGACAGGTTACAATGAGCAGTTCTTC	CASSLSTGYNEQFF
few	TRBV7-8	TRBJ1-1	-	TGTGCCAGCAGCTTAGGGCGGACGAGCACTGAAGCTTTCTTT	CASSLGRTSTEAFF
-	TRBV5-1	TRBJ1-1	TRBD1	TGCGCCAGCAGCCCCGGGACAGGGGGCCAGAACACTGAAGCTTTCTTT	CASSPGTGGQNTEAFF
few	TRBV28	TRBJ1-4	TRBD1	TGTGCCAGCAGTACGTTACAGGGGGAGGATGAAAAACTGTTTTTT	CASSTLQGEDEKLFF
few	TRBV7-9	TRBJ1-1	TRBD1	TGTGCCAGCAGCTTAGCAGACAGGGTCCCTGAAGCTTTCTTT	CASSLADRVPEAFF
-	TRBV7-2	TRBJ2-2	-	TGTGCCAGCAGCTCCCTGGGGGCCGGGGAGCTGTTTTTT	CASSSLGAGELFF
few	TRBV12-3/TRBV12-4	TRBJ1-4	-	TGTGCCAGCACCCCTAGGGGAACTAATGAAAAACTGTTTTTT	CASTPRGTNEKLFF
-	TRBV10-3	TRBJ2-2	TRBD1	TGTGCCACCAAGACAGGGGGTTTGAGCACCGGGGAGCTGTTTTTT	CATKTGGLSTGELFF
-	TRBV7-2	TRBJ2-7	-	TGTGCCAGCAGCTTAGAAGAGGGACGAACCTACGAGCAGTACTTC	CASSLEEGRTYEQYF
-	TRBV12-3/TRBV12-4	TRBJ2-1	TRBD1	TGTGCCAGCAGGAGACCGGGACAGGGTACCTACAATGAGCAGTTCTTC	CASRRPGQGTYNEQFF
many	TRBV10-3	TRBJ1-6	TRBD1	TGTGCCATCAGTGGGGACAGTGATTCACCCCTCCACTTT	CAISGDSDSPLHF
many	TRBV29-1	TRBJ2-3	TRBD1	TGCAGCGTTGAAGACCCCGGACAGGGGACAGATACGCAGTATTTT	CSVEDPGQGTDTQYF
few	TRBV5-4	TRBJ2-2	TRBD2	TGTGCCAGCAGCGGGACCGGGGGGGCTGGCACCGGGGAGCTGTTTTTT	CASSGTGGAGTGELFF
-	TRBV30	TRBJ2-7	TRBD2	TGTGCCTGGAGCCCCGGACTAGCGGGGATAGGCGAGCAGTACTTC	CAWSPGLAGIGEQYF
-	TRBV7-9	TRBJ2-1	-	TGTGCCAGCAGCTTAGGGGACGCAAACAATGAGCAGTTCTTC	CASSLGDANNEQFF
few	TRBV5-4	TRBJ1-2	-	TGTGCCAGCAGCTTGGCCTTGGGGCGCGAGGACTATGGCTACACCTTC	CASSLALGREDYGYTF
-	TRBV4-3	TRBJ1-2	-	TGCGCCAGCAGCCAAGATCCAAGCTATGGCTACACCTTC	CASSQDPSYGYTF
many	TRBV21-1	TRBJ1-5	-	TGTGCCAGCAGCAGCACCAGACCCCCACCCCAGCATTTT	CASSSTRPPPQHF
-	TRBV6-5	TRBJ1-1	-	TGTGCCAGCAGTTACTCGTTGGTAGTGGGGGCGCGAACTGAAGCTTTCTTT	CASSYSLVVGARTEAFF
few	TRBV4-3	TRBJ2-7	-	TGCGCCAGCAGCCAAGATGGGGGGAACGGGACGGATCCTTACGAGCAGTACTTC	CASSQDGGNGTDPYEQYF
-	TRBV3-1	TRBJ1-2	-	TGTGCCAGCAGCCATCAAACTGTTGGCTACACCTTC	CASSHQTVGYTF
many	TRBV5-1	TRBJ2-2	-	TGCGCCAGCAGCTTGGATTCGAACACCGGGGAGCTGTTTTTT	CASSLDSNTGELFF
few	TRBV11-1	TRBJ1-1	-	TGTGCCAGCAGCTCCAATGGTTACCTCAAGGACACTGAAGCTTTCTTT	CASSSNGYLKDTEAFF
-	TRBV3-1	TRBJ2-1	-	TGTGCCAGCAGCCGTGCGGGCCGGGGCAGAAATGAGCAGTTCTTC	CASSRAGRGRNEQFF
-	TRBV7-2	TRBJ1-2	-	TGTGCCAGCAGCTCCCCAGCAGTAAGCAACTATGGCTACACCTTC	CASSSPAVSNYGYTF
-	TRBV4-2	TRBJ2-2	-	TGTGCCAGCAGCCACTTCCTTGCTCCTACCGGGGAGCTGTTTTTT	CASSHFLAPTGELFF
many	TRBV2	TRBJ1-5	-	TGTGCCAGCAGTGACCAAAACAATCAGCCCCAGCATTTT	CASSDQNNQPQHF
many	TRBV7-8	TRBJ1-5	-	TGTGCCAGCAGCTTAGGGACAAGCAATCAGCCCCAGCATTTT	CASSLGTSNQPQHF
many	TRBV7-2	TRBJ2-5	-	TGTGCCAGCAGCTTAGGGGTCCAGGAATGGGTCGGAGAGACCCAGTACTTC	CASSLGVQEWVGETQYF
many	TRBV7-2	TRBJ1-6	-	TGTGCCAGCAGCTTAGACCGGCGTGCGAATTCACCCCTCCACTTT	CASSLDRRANSPLHF
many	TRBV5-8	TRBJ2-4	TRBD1	TGTGCCAGCAGCCCAAGGACAGGAAAACTAGCCAAAAACATTCAGTACTTC	CASSPRTGKLAKNIQYF
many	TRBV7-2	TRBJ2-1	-	TGTGCCAGCAGCTTAACGAGCTCCTACAATGAGCAGTTCTTC	CASSLTSSYNEQFF
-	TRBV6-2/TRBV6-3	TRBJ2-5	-	TGTGCCAGCAGCCTCCTGGCGGGCGGAAGGTACCAAGAGACCCAGTACTTC	CASSLLAGGRYQETQYF
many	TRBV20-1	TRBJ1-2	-	TGCAGTGCTAGAGATCCCCAGGGGCGGCGTGGCTACACCTTC	CSARDPQGRRGYTF
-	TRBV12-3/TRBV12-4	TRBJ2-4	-	TGTGCCAGCACCCCGGGACAAACGGGCCTCATTCAGTACTTC	CASTPGQTGLIQYF
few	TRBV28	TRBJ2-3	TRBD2	TGTGCCAGCAGTTTATCAGGGCTAGCGGGGGAGGGGTATTTT	CASSLSGLAGEGYF
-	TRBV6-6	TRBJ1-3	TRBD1	TGTGCCAGCAGTTACCAGGGGGCGACTGGAAACACCATATATTTT	CASSYQGATGNTIYF
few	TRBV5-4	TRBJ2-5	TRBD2	TGTGCCAGCAGCCCTGGCGGGACTAGCGGGGTCGTCGAGACCCAGTACTTC	CASSPGGTSGVVETQYF
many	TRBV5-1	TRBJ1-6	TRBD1	TGCGCCAGCAGCCGGGGCGGTGAGACAGGGGTCTCACCCCTCCACTTT	CASSRGGETGVSPLHF
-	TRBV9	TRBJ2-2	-	TGTGCCAGCAGCGTAGTGATTGGGGAGCTGTTTTTT	CASSVVIGELFF
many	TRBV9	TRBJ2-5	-	TGTGCCAGCAGCGTAGCTTTCGAATTCCAAGAGACCCAGTACTTC	CASSVAFEFQETQYF
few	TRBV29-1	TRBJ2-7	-	TGCAGCGCCTTGGGGCAGGGGGGCGAGCAGTACTTC	CSALGQGGEQYF